A single sample is the source of the 23 T cell receptor beta chains below, sequenced in a study of long-term antiretroviral therapy in people with HIV. Assay version v3.0 of immunoSEQ was used, and it was run at survey level. Some clones are missing from TCRdb's copy, which holds only in-frame ones; the method was immunoSEQ multiplex PCR. The sample carries tens of thousands of clones, around four fifths recorded once. This specimen consisted of unsorted PBMCs, obtained 1.2 years after starting antiretroviral therapy. The origin of the receptors is a woman in her thirties or forties with HIV.

The rearrangement uses TRBV5-5 and TRBJ1-1; D uncertain. Germline lookup yields CDR1 SGHKS and CDR2 YYEKEE (reference sequence). This CDR3 has 13 residues. The V gene lost 1 base and the J gene lost 0 bases, with 4 bases spanning the gap. The DNA of the CDR3 is TGTGCCAGCAGCTTGACGATGAACACTGAAGCTTTCTTT. Encoded protein: CASSLTMNTEAFF.

This chain connects TRBV28 to TRBJ1-5, with D uncertain. The CDR3 spans 12 residues. V lost 6 bases, J lost 6 bases, and 9 bases lay in between. The germline V gene has CDR1 MDHEN and CDR2 SYDVKM. The CDR3 sequence: CASRRTFQPQHF. DNA for the CDR3: TGTGCCAGCAGACGGACTTTTCAGCCCCAGCATTTT.

This sequence joins TRBV7-7 and TRBJ2-3; no clear D gene. The CDR3 loop spans 13 amino acids. Germline V gives CDR1 SSHAT, CDR2 FNYEAQ (reference sequence). V lost 2 bases, J lost 6 bases, and 9 bases lay in between. CDR3: CASSLIGHDTQYF. For the CDR3, the DNA is TGTGCCAGCAGCTTAATAGGGCACGATACGCAGTATTTT.

The chain uses TRBV19 and TRBJ1-4; 7 bases are shared with TRBD1. Germline V gene data show CDR1 as LNHDA and CDR2 as SQIVND (reference sequence). This CDR3 has 16 amino acids. Losses at the gene ends were 5 bases for V and 2 bases for J; bases not matched to a gene: 8. This CDR3 reads CASSPDRESTNEKLFF. DNA for the CDR3: TGTGCCAGTAGTCCCGACAGGGAATCGACTAATGAAAAACTGTTTTTT.

This clone was counted a few times. This chain links TRBV4-2 with TRBJ2-7, with D maybe TRBD2 (6 bases). This CDR3 spans 13 amino acids. V shed 3 bases and J shed 5 bases, with 11 bases lying between them. From germline, CDR1 is LGHNA and CDR2 YNFKEQ. The CDR3, as DNA: TGTGCCAGCAGCCAGGGGGGAGAGAACGAGCAGTACTTC. It translates to CASSQGGENEQYF.

V and J are TRBV2 and TRBJ2-7; 7 bases fit TRBD1. J lost 0 bases, V lost 6 bases, and 8 bases had no gene match. CDR1 and CDR2 (germline): SNHLY, FYNNEI. The CDR3 consists of 15 residues. The CDR3 bases are TGTGCCAGCAGGCCGGACAGGCCTCCCTCCTACGAGCAGTACTTC. It encodes CASRPDRPPSYEQYF.

This chain joins TRBV6-1 and TRBJ2-1, with 9 bases that match TRBD1. The J segment lost 7 bases and the V segment lost 10 bases, leaving 11 bases of the junction unmatched. CDR1 is MNHNS, CDR2 SASEGT, per germline. The CDR3 is 14 residues long. The DNA for the CDR3 is TGTGCCACCCGAGGACAGGGGCAGTCGAATGAGCAGTTCTTC. This translates into CATRGQGQSNEQFF.

This chain links TRBV27 with TRBJ2-7; either TRBD1 or TRBD2 may supply D (5 bases each). This CDR3 is 15 amino acids long. V shed 7 bases and J shed 0 bases, with 16 bases lying between them. Germline V CDR1 and CDR2: MNHEY, SMNVEV (reference sequence). CDR3 nucleotides: TGTGCCAGCACCCTTACGGGGCCGAGCTCCTACGAGCAGTACTTC. This translates into CASTLTGPSSYEQYF.

J is TRBJ2-3 and V is TRBV19; the D is unclear. The CDR3 runs 13 residues. Germline-derived CDR1 and CDR2 are LNHDA and SQIVND (reference sequence). Trimming left V 6 bases short and J 0 bases short, with 7 bases between. The CDR3 region has the DNA TGTGCCAGTAGCGCGTCTAGCACAGATACGCAGTATTTT. Its protein product is CASSASSTDTQYF.

This clone was counted a few times. The chain is built from TRBV29-1 and TRBJ2-7; 7 bases agree with TRBD1. V was pared by 7 bases and J by 3 bases, with 15 bases of the junction left unmatched. This CDR3 has 15 residues. Germline lookup yields CDR1 SQVTM and CDR2 ANQGSEA. As DNA, the CDR3 is TGCAGCGCAATTTCGACAGGGCGGTTGGTCTACGAGCAGTACTTC. It is translated as CSAISTGRLVYEQYF.

The V and J genes are TRBV10-3 and TRBJ2-1, with 9 bases matching TRBD2. V was pared by 4 bases and J by 5 bases, with 3 bases of the junction left unmatched. CDR3 length: 14 residues. In germline, CDR1 is ENHRY, CDR2 SYGVKD. CDR3 loop: CAISALAGDNEQFF. The CDR3 DNA follows: TGTGCCATCAGTGCACTAGCGGGTGACAATGAGCAGTTCTTC.

The rearrangement links TRBV7-8 to TRBJ2-3; a possible D gene is TRBD1 (5 bases). Looked up from germline, CDR1 is SGHVS and CDR2 is FQNEAQ. V lost 5 bases, J lost 0 bases, and 12 bases lay in between. The CDR3 sequence is 15 residues long. CDR3 region: CASSQEDISTDTQYF. DNA of the CDR3: TGTGCCAGCAGCCAAGAGGACATAAGCACAGATACGCAGTATTTT.

This sequence joins TRBV7-8 and TRBJ2-3; TRBD2 aligns across 12 bases. Trimming cost V 5 bases and J 4 bases; bases outside gene matches: 7. The CDR3 sequence is 16 residues long. Per the germline V gene, CDR1 is SGHVS and CDR2 is FQNEAQ. The CDR3 sequence is CASSQRTSGTSDTQYF. CDR3 nucleotide sequence: TGTGCCAGCAGCCAGAGGACTAGCGGGACCTCAGATACGCAGTATTTT.

The chain carries TRBV30 and TRBJ2-2; D might be TRBD1 (6 bases). This CDR3 contains 13 residues. V gave up 3 bases and J gave up 1 base, with 6 bases separating them. Per germline, CDR1 GTSNPN and CDR2 SVGIG (reference sequence). CDR3 in amino acids: CAWRTGNTGELFF. The DNA for the CDR3 is TGTGCCTGGAGGACAGGGAACACCGGGGAGCTGTTTTTT.

The chain carries TRBV7-9 and TRBJ2-1, with 11 bases fitting TRBD2. The CDR3 sequence is 16 residues long. CDR1 is SEHNR, CDR2 FQNEAQ, per germline (reference sequence). Germline trimming cut 6 bases from V and 6 bases from J; bases unmatched to any gene: 10. CDR3 DNA sequence: TGTGCCAGCAGACCGGGACTAGCGGTTTTAACCAATGAGCAGTTCTTC. Residues: CASRPGLAVLTNEQFF.

This clone was picked up one time. The gene calls are TRBV7-9 and TRBJ2-5; D is ambiguous. Trimming removed 5 bases from V and 7 bases from J, with 8 bases in between. Germline CDR1 SEHNR, CDR2 FQNEAQ (reference sequence). This CDR3 is built from 11 residues. The CDR3 here is CASSLDGTQYF. CDR3 DNA sequence: TGTGCCAGCAGCCTCGACGGGACCCAGTACTTC.

V usage is TRBV5-4 and J usage is TRBJ2-1; TRBD2 matches 12 bases. V lost 5 bases to trimming and J lost 8 bases; unmatched junction nucleotides: 2. The CDR3 extends over 13 amino acids. Germline lookup yields CDR1 SGHNT and CDR2 YYREEE (reference sequence). In DNA form, the CDR3 reads TGTGCCAGCAGACTAGCGGGAGGAGATGAGCAGTTCTTC. The encoded protein is CASRLAGGDEQFF.

The V gene is TRBV13, the J gene TRBJ2-7; TRBD2 matches at 7 bases. The germline V gene encodes CDR1 PRHDT and CDR2 FYEKMQ (reference sequence). CDR3 length: 15 amino acids. V shed 3 bases, J shed 2 bases, and the junction held 7 bases outside the gene matches. This CDR3 is CASSFRTGGTYEQYF. CDR3 DNA: TGTGCCAGCAGCTTTCGTACGGGAGGAACCTACGAGCAGTACTTC.

V usage is TRBV6-6 and J usage is TRBJ1-1; D may be TRBD1 (5 bases). The length of the CDR3 is 14 residues. Trimming took off 8 bases at V and 0 bases at J, with 13 bases between the two ends. Germline V gene sequence: CDR1 MNHNY, CDR2 SVGAGI (reference sequence). This CDR3 reads CASRGRAMNTEAFF. The CDR3 DNA reads as TGTGCCAGCCGCGGCAGGGCAATGAACACTGAAGCTTTCTTT.

The chain couples TRBV11-2 to TRBJ2-3; TRBD2 agrees at 13 bases. The V gene's germline CDR1 is SGHAT and CDR2 FQNNGV. The CDR3 sequence is 16 residues long. The ends lost 6 bases at V and 6 bases at J; junction bases unmatched: 9. CDR3 in DNA: TGTGCCAGCAGGCAAACGGGACTAGCGGGATTGGATACGCAGTATTTT. Its translation is CASRQTGLAGLDTQYF.

This chain connects TRBV11-2 to TRBJ2-3; no definite D call. CDR3 size: 13 residues. The V gene lost 5 bases and the J gene lost 1 base, with 7 bases spanning the gap. CDR1 and CDR2 from the germline V gene are SGHAT and FQNNGV. The CDR3 sequence: CASSNRGTDTQYF. CDR3 nucleotide sequence: TGTGCCAGCAGCAACAGAGGCACAGATACGCAGTATTTT.

The chain recombines TRBV6-5 with TRBJ1-3, with D possibly being TRBD1 (5 bases). The CDR3 sequence is 13 residues long. Trimming took off 8 bases at V and 2 bases at J, with 10 bases between the two ends. CDR1 is MNHEY, CDR2 SVGAGI, per germline. The DNA of the CDR3 is TGTGCCAGCCAGGGTTCGCCTGGAAACACCATATATTTT. The encoded protein is CASQGSPGNTIYF.

This clone was counted once. V and J are TRBV18 and TRBJ2-3; D is ambiguous. Germline CDR1 reads KGHSH; CDR2 reads LQKENI. Trimming left V 3 bases short and J 2 bases short, with 12 bases between. This CDR3 is built from 15 residues. CDR3 bases: TGTGCCAGCTCACCTTGGGCCCCAGACACAGATACGCAGTATTTT. Its protein product is CASSPWAPDTDTQYF.